Here is one T cell receptor beta chain with its context. With 2 bases removed from V and 3 bases from J, the gap between germline ends came to 11 bases. The CDR3 runs to 15 residues. One entry per CDR3 protein results from TCRdb running MiXCR on the multiplex PCR reads. This sample carries fewer than 250,000 distinct CDR3 sequences, 32% of them seen once, and the ten largest clones take 1.2% to 1.5%. These data are taken from a study of breast tumors, draining lymph nodes, adjacent tissues. Axillary draining lymph nodes of breast cancer patients supplied the node samples. Material for sequencing was axillary lymph node tissue. This TCR was recovered from a female donor with breast cancer. Some clones in this sample may be carry-over from other donors' samples. This rearrangement joins TRBV12-3 or TRBV12-4 to TRBJ2-1; D is possibly TRBD2 (5 bases). The CDR3 DNA follows: TGTGCCAGCAGTTTAAGCGGTTATGGCTACAATGAGCAGTTCTTC. As protein: CASSLSGYGYNEQFF.